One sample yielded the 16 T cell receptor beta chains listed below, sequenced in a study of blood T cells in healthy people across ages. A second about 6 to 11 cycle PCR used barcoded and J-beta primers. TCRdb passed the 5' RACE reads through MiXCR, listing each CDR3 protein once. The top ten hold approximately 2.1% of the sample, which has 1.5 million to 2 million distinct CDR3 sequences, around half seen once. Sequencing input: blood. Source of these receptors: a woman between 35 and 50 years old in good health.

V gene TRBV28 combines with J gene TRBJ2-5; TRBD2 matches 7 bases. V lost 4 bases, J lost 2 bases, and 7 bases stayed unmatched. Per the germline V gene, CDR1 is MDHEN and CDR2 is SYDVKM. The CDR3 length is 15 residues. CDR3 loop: CASSSRTRTQETQYF. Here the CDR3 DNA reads TGTGCCAGCAGTTCCCGGACTAGAACGCAAGAGACCCAGTACTTC.

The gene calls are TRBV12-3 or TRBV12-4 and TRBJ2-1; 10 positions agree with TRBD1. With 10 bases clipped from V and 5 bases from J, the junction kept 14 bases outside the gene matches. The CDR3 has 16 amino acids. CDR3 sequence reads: CAIAQYDRGHDNEQFF. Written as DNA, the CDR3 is TGTGCCATCGCACAATACGACAGGGGGCACGACAATGAGCAGTTCTTC.

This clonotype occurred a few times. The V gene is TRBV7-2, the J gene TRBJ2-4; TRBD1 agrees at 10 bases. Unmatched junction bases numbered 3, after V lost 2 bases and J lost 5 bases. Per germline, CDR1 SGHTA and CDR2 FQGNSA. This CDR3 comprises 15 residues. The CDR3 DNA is TGTGCCAGCAGCTTATCAGGGACAGGGGAAAACATTCAGTACTTC. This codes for CASSLSGTGENIQYF.

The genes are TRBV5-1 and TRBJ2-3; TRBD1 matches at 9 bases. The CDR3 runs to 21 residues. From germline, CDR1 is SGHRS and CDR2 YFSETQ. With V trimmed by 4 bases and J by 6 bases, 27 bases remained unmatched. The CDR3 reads CASSRSIGTGKFGTEVDTQYF. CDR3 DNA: TGCGCCAGCAGCCGGTCGATAGGGACAGGGAAATTTGGAACCGAAGTGGATACGCAGTATTTT.

The CDR3 nucleotides are TGTGCCAGCAGTTCCGCGGGGAGCGGGGTTTCTAATGAGCAGTTCTTC. It specifies CASSSAGSGVSNEQFF. The chain links TRBV6-5 to TRBJ2-1; the match to TRBD2 covers 7 bases. This CDR3 spans 16 amino acids. The germline V gene encodes CDR1 MNHEY and CDR2 SVGAGI. V shed 4 bases and J 7 bases; nucleotides not matched to a gene: 13.

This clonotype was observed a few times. CDR3 in DNA: TGCAGCGTTGAACAAGGGTTGGTCAATGAGCAGTTCTTC. Its protein is CSVEQGLVNEQFF. The rearrangement uses TRBV29-1 and TRBJ2-1; D remains ambiguous. Germline V CDR1 and CDR2: SQVTM, ANQGSEA. Trimming took 2 bases from V and 6 from J, leaving 11 bases between them. The CDR3 consists of 13 residues.

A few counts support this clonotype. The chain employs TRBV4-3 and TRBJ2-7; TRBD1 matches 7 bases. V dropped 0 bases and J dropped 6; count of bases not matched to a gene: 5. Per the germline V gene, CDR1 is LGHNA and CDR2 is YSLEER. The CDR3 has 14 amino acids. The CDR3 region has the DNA TGCGCCAGCAGCCAAGATACAGGGGTTGGCGAGCAGTACTTC. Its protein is CASSQDTGVGEQYF.

CDR3: CASSLTSGGRGEQYF. CDR3 coding DNA: TGCGCCAGCAGCTTGACTAGCGGGGGACGGGGTGAGCAGTACTTC. The chain joins TRBV5-1 to TRBJ2-5; 11 positions agree with TRBD2. Germline CDR1 is SGHRS and CDR2 is YFSETQ. J lost 11 bases, V lost 1 base, and 10 bases had no gene match. The CDR3 extends over 15 amino acids.

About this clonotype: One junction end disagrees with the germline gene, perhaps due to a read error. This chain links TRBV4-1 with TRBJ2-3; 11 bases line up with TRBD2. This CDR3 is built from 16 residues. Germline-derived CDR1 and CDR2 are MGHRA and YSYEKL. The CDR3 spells CASSGPSGGSTDTRYF. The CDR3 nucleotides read TGCGCCAGCAGCGGTCCTAGCGGGGGGAGCACAGATACGCGGTATTTT.

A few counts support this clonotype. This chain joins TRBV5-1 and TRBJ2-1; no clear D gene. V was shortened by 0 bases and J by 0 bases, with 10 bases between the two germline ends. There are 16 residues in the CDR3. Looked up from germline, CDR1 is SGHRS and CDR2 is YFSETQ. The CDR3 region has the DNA TGCGCCAGCAGCTTGGATGCGGAGAGCTCCTACAATGAGCAGTTCTTC. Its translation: CASSLDAESSYNEQFF.

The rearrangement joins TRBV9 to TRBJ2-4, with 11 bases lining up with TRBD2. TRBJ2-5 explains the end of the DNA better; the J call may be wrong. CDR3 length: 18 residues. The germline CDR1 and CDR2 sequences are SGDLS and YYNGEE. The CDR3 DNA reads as TGTGCCAGCAGCGTAGCTACCGCGACTAGCGGGGTCCAAGAGACCCAGTACTTC. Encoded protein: CASSVATATSGVQETQYF.

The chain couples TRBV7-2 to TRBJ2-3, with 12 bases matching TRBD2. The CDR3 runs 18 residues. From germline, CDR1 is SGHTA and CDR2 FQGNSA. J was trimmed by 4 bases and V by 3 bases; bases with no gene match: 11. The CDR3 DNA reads TGTGCCAGCAGCTTGAATACCGTGCCTAGCGGGGGGGCAGATACGCAGTATTTT. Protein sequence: CASSLNTVPSGGADTQYF.

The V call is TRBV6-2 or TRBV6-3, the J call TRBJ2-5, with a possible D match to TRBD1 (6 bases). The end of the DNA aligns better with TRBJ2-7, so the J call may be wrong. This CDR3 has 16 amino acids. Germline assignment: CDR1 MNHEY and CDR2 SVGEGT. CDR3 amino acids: CASSSTFRDTVYEQYF. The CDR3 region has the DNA TGTGCCAGCAGTTCAACTTTCCGGGACACCGTCTACGAGCAGTACTTC.

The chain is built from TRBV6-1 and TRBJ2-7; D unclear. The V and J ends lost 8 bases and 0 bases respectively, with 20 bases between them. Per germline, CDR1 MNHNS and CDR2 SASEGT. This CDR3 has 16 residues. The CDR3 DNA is TGTGCCAGCTCCCCGTTAGAGAAGGGCAGCTCCTACGAGCAGTACTTC. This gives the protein CASSPLEKGSSYEQYF.

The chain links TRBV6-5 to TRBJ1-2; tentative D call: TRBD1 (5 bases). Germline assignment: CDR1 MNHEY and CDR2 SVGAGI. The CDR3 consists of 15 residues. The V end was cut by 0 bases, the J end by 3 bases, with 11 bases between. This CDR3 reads CASSYSGVPDYGYTF. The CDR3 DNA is TGTGCCAGCAGTTACTCAGGGGTTCCGGACTATGGCTACACCTTC.

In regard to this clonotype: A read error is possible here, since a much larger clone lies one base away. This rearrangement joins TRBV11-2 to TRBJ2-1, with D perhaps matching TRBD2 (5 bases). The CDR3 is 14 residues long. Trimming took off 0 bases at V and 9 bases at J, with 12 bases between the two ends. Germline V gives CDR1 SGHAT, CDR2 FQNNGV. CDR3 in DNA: TGTGCCAGCAGCTTAGAGTCCTTTCGGGGTGAGCAGTTCTTC. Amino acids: CASSLESFRGEQFF.